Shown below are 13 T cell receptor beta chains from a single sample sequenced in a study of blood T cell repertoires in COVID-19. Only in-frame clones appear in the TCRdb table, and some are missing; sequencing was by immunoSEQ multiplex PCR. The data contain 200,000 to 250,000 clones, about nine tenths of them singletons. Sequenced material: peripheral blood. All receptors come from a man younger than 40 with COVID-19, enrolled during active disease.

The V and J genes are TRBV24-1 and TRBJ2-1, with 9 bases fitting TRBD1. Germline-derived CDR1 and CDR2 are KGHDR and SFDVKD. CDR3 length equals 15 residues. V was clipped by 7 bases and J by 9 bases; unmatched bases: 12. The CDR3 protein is CATSPGTGREGEQFF. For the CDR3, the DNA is TGTGCCACCAGCCCAGGGACAGGGAGGGAGGGTGAGCAGTTCTTC.

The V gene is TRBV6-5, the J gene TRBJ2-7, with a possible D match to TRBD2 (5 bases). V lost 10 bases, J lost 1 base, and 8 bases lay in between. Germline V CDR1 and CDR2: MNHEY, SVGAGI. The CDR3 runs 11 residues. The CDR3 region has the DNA TGTGCCACCACTAGGTCCTACGAGCAGTACTTC. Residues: CATTRSYEQYF.

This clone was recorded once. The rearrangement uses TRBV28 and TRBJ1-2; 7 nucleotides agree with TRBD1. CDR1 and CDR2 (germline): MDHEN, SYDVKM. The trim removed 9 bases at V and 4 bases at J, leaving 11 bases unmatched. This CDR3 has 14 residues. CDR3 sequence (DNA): TGTGCCAGTCTCGCCGGGACAGCCTTCTATGGCTACACCTTC. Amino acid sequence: CASLAGTAFYGYTF.

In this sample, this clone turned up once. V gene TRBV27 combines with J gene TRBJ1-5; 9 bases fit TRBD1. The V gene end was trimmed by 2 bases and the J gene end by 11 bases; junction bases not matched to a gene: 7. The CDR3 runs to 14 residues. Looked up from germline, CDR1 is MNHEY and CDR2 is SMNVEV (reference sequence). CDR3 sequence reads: CASSLRQGGSSQHF. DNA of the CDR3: TGTGCCAGCAGTTTACGACAGGGGGGTTCGTCCCAGCATTTT.

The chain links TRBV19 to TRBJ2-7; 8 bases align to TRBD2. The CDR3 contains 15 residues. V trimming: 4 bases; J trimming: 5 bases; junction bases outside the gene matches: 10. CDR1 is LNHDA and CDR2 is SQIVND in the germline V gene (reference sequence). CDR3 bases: TGTGCCAGTAGTACAGCGGGAGATTGGGTGGACGAGCAGTACTTC. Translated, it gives CASSTAGDWVDEQYF.

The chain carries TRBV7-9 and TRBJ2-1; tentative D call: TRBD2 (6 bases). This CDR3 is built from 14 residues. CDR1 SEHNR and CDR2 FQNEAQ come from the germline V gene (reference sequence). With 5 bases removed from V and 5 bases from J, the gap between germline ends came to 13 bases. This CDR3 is CASSESSAHNEQFF. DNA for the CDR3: TGTGCCAGCAGCGAATCTAGCGCCCACAATGAGCAGTTCTTC.

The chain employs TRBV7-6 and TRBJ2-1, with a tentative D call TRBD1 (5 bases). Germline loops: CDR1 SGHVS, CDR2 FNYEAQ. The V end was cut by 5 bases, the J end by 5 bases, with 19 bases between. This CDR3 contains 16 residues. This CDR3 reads CASSPQTASSHNEQFF. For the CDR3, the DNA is TGTGCCAGCAGCCCTCAGACAGCCTCATCCCACAATGAGCAGTTCTTC.

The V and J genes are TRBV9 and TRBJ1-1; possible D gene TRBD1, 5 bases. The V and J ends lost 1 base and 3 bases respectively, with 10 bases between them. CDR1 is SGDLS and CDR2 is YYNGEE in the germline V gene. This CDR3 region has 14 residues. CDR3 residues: CASSVISRDTEAFF. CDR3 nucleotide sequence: TGTGCCAGCAGCGTAATTAGCAGGGACACTGAAGCTTTCTTT.

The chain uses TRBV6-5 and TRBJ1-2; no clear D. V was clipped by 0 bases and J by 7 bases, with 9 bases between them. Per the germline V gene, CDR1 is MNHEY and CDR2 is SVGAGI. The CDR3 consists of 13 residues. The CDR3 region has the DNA TGTGCCAGCAGTTACTCGACCCGGAGTGGCTACACCTTC. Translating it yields CASSYSTRSGYTF.

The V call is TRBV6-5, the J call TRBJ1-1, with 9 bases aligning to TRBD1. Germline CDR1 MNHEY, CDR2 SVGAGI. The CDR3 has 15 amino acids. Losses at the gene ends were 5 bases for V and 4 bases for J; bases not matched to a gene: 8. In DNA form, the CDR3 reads TGTGCCAGCAGTCCCCAACAGGGGGCGGGCACTGAAGCTTTCTTT. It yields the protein CASSPQQGAGTEAFF.

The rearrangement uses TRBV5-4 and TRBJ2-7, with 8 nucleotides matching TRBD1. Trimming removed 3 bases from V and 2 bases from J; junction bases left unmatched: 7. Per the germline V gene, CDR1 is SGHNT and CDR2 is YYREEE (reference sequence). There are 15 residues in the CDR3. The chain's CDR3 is CASSSRTGIPYEQYF. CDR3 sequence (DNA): TGTGCCAGCAGCTCGAGGACAGGGATCCCCTACGAGCAGTACTTC.

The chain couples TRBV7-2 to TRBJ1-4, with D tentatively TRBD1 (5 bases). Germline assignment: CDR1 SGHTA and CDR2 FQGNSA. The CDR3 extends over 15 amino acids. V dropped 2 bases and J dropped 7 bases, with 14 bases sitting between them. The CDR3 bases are TGTGCCAGCAGCTTATACAGACAGAACCGTGAAAAACTGTTTTTT. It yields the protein CASSLYRQNREKLFF.

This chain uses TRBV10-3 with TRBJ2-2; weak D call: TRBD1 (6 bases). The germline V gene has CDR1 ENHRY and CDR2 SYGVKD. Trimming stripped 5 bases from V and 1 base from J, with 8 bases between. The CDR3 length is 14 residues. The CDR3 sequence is CAISRGQNTGELFF. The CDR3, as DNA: TGTGCCATCAGTCGGGGACAGAACACCGGGGAGCTGTTTTTT.